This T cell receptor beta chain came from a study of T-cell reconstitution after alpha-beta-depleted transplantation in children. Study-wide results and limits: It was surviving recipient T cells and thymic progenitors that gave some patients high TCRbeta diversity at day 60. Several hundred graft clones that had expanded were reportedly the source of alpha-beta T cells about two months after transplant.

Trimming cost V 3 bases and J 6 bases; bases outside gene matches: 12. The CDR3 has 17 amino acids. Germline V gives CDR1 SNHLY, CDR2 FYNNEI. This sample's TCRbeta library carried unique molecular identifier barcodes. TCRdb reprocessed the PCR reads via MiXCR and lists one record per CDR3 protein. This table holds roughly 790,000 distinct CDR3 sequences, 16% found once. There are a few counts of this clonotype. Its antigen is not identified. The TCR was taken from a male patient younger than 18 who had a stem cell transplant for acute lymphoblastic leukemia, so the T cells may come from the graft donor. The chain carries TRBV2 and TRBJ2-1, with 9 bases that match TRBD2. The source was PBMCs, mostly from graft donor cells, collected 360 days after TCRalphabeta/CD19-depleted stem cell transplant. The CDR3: CASSDGSGSFKGNEQFF. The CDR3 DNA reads TGTGCCAGCAGTGATGGTAGCGGGAGCTTCAAAGGCAATGAGCAGTTCTTC.